What follows describes a single T cell receptor (beta chain). These data originate in a study of blood T cell repertoires in COVID-19. Study overall: Sites in the United States, Italy and Spain provided acute and convalescent COVID-19 samples. PBMCs, B-cell-depleted T cells, or T cells provided the cDNA or gDNA that made up the material.

Original processing notes: Amplification from reference gene primers served as the basis for estimated nucleated cell counts. Method: immunoSEQ multiplex PCR; TCRdb's copy keeps in-frame clones and lacks some. V and J calls and clone size come straight from that table; D and trimming were deduced from the DNA. The sample holds 130,000 to 150,000 clones, around 84% seen once. The CDR3 loop spans 15 amino acids. Germline assignment: CDR1 MGHRA and CDR2 YSYEKL. With 4 bases removed from V and 8 bases from J, the gap between germline ends came to 19 bases. Material for sequencing was peripheral blood. V gene TRBV4-1 combines with J gene TRBJ2-3; D may be TRBD2 (6 bases). The origin of this receptor is a woman aged 50 to 60 with acute or convalescent COVID-19. Written as DNA, the CDR3 is TGCGCCAGCAGCCCCGACCGGGGGAGCCGGCGTACGCAGTATTTT. It encodes CASSPDRGSRRTQYF.